Listed below are T cell receptor beta chains from one sample, sequenced in a study of blood T cell repertoires in COVID-19. Sequencing was performed with immunoSEQ multiplex PCR; in TCRdb, only in-frame clones are kept and a portion is missing. The sample contains hundreds of thousands of clones, 80% to 90% of which appear only once. The sample was PBMCs or T cells enriched from blood (not recorded which). Receptor source: a man between 40 and 49 years old who had recovered from COVID-19. CDR3s include the opening cysteine and the closing phenylalanine or tryptophan. The order of the fields is D gene, clone size, J gene, V gene, CDR3 DNA, CDR3 protein. A D gene is named only where the DNA matches it firmly. A clone size is listed for some rows: how often the clone was seen (once, few, many), or a class if it is expanded.

d_call: -; clone_size: -; j_call: TRBJ1-6; v_call: TRBV19; cdr3_nt: TGTGCCAGTAGTATTTATGAGGGCTCGCGTTCACCCCTCCACTTT; cdr3_aa: CASSIYEGSRSPLHF
d_call: TRBD2; clone_size: -; j_call: TRBJ2-1; v_call: TRBV19; cdr3_nt: TGTGCCAGTAGTATGTTCGGACTAGCGGGGTCCGATGAGCAGTTCTTC; cdr3_aa: CASSMFGLAGSDEQFF
d_call: -; clone_size: -; j_call: TRBJ2-1; v_call: TRBV9; cdr3_nt: TGTGCCAGCAGCGTAGGGGGGACTTTTTACAATGAGCAGTTCTTC; cdr3_aa: CASSVGGTFYNEQFF
d_call: TRBD2; clone_size: -; j_call: TRBJ2-1; v_call: TRBV19; cdr3_nt: TGTGCCAGTACCCTATACTCTAGCGGGTACAATGAGCAGTTCTTC; cdr3_aa: CASTLYSSGYNEQFF
d_call: TRBD2; clone_size: -; j_call: TRBJ2-5; v_call: TRBV7-6; cdr3_nt: TGTGCCAGCAGCTGGGCTAGCGGGAAACAAGAGACCCAGTACTTC; cdr3_aa: CASSWASGKQETQYF
d_call: -; clone_size: -; j_call: TRBJ2-2; v_call: TRBV3-1/TRBV3-2; cdr3_nt: TGTGCCAGCAGCCAATCTAGCGGGGAGCTGTTTTTT; cdr3_aa: CASSQSSGELFF
d_call: -; clone_size: -; j_call: TRBJ1-6; v_call: TRBV18; cdr3_nt: TGTGCCAGCTCTCCCGTAAATTCACCCCTCCACTTT; cdr3_aa: CASSPVNSPLHF
d_call: -; clone_size: once; j_call: TRBJ1-1; v_call: TRBV7-9; cdr3_nt: TGTGCCAGCAGCCTTGGCGGGTTGAACACTGAAGCTTTCTTT; cdr3_aa: CASSLGGLNTEAFF
d_call: -; clone_size: -; j_call: TRBJ2-7; v_call: TRBV19; cdr3_nt: TGTGCCAGTACCACGAAGGGGGGGCGATACGAGCAGTACTTC; cdr3_aa: CASTTKGGRYEQYF
d_call: TRBD1; clone_size: -; j_call: TRBJ1-2; v_call: TRBV4-1; cdr3_nt: TGCGCCAGCAGCCAAGGGGGACAGGGATTCTATGGCTACACCTTC; cdr3_aa: CASSQGGQGFYGYTF
d_call: TRBD2; clone_size: -; j_call: TRBJ2-3; v_call: TRBV11-2; cdr3_nt: TGTGCCAGCAGCTTGGAGCGGGAGGCAGATACGCAGTATTTT; cdr3_aa: CASSLEREADTQYF
d_call: -; clone_size: -; j_call: TRBJ2-7; v_call: TRBV5-6; cdr3_nt: TGTGCCAGCAGCTTAGAGATCCACGAGCAGTACTTC; cdr3_aa: CASSLEIHEQYF
d_call: TRBD1; clone_size: many; j_call: TRBJ1-2; v_call: TRBV19; cdr3_nt: TGTGCCAGTAGTTTCGACAGGGAAGGGGGCTATGGCTACACCTTC; cdr3_aa: CASSFDREGGYGYTF
d_call: -; clone_size: -; j_call: TRBJ2-7; v_call: TRBV21-1; cdr3_nt: TGTGCCAGCATTTCTCCGGGGGGGACAGGGGGCTCGTACGAGCAGTACTTC; cdr3_aa: CASISPGGTGGSYEQYF
d_call: -; clone_size: -; j_call: TRBJ2-2; v_call: TRBV4-3; cdr3_nt: TGCGCCAGCAGCGATTTGTTTCGCCTCGGGGGGCATGGCACCGGGGAGCTGTTTTTT; cdr3_aa: CASSDLFRLGGHGTGELFF
d_call: -; clone_size: -; j_call: TRBJ2-3; v_call: TRBV27; cdr3_nt: TGTGCCAGCAGTGTTAGGGACACCTTAAGGATAGATACGCAGTATTTT; cdr3_aa: CASSVRDTLRIDTQYF
d_call: -; clone_size: -; j_call: TRBJ2-1; v_call: TRBV27; cdr3_nt: TGTGCCAGCAGTTCGACTCTGAGCTCCTACAATGAGCAGTTCTTC; cdr3_aa: CASSSTLSSYNEQFF
d_call: -; clone_size: -; j_call: TRBJ1-4; v_call: TRBV6-5; cdr3_nt: TGTGCCAGCAGTTACGAGAGGCGGGAAAAACTGTTTTTT; cdr3_aa: CASSYERREKLFF
d_call: TRBD1; clone_size: -; j_call: TRBJ1-2; v_call: TRBV3-1/TRBV3-2; cdr3_nt: TGTGCCAGCAGCCGGGACAGGCCTTATGGCTACACCTTC; cdr3_aa: CASSRDRPYGYTF
d_call: TRBD2; clone_size: few; j_call: TRBJ2-1; v_call: TRBV7-2; cdr3_nt: TGTGCCAGCAGCTCCCTCCGGGGGGGTGGGAATGAGCAGTTCTTC; cdr3_aa: CASSSLRGGGNEQFF
d_call: TRBD2; clone_size: -; j_call: TRBJ2-4; v_call: TRBV5-4; cdr3_nt: TGTGCCAGCAGCGCCGTCGGGGGGGCGGGCATTCAGTACTTC; cdr3_aa: CASSAVGGAGIQYF
d_call: TRBD1; clone_size: -; j_call: TRBJ1-2; v_call: TRBV29-1; cdr3_nt: TGCAGCGTTGAAGATCAGGGACAGGGGGCAGGATATGGCTACACCTTC; cdr3_aa: CSVEDQGQGAGYGYTF
d_call: -; clone_size: -; j_call: TRBJ2-7; v_call: TRBV29-1; cdr3_nt: TGCAGCGTTCTCTGGCCAGGGTCTGGCGGGACTGCCTCCTACGAGCAGTACTTC; cdr3_aa: CSVLWPGSGGTASYEQYF
d_call: -; clone_size: few; j_call: TRBJ1-4; v_call: TRBV11-2; cdr3_nt: TGTGCCAGCAGCTCCCGGCTGCTAGGTCATGAAAAACTGTTTTTT; cdr3_aa: CASSSRLLGHEKLFF
d_call: -; clone_size: -; j_call: TRBJ1-2; v_call: TRBV19; cdr3_nt: TGTGCCAGTAGTTTTCTGGGCGAGGGAGTACAGGGTGGCTACACCTTC; cdr3_aa: CASSFLGEGVQGGYTF
d_call: TRBD1; clone_size: -; j_call: TRBJ1-2; v_call: TRBV11-3; cdr3_nt: TGTGCCAGCAGCTTAGGGGACAGGGAGGATTATAACTATGGCTACACCTTC; cdr3_aa: CASSLGDREDYNYGYTF